Listed here are 22 T cell receptor beta chains from one sample, sequenced in a study of OX40 agonist ivuxolimab in advanced cancers. Generated by immunoSEQ multiplex PCR, the TCRdb table keeps only in-frame clones and is missing some. This table holds about 64,000 clones, 85% to 90% found once. Sequences were derived from CD4+ or CD8+ T cells sorted from blood, sampled in a trial of the OX40 agonist ivuxolimab. The receptors were sampled from an adult with an advanced solid tumor such as melanoma, head and neck, liver or kidney cancer.

This chain joins TRBV11-3 and TRBJ2-1, with TRBD1 as a possible D gene (6 bases). V was clipped by 4 bases and J by 6 bases, with 13 bases between them. The CDR3 is made up of 14 amino acids. Germline CDR1 and CDR2: SGHNT and YENEEA. This CDR3 is CASSSWGPGNEQFF. The CDR3 nucleotides read TGTGCCAGCAGCTCCTGGGGGCCGGGCAATGAGCAGTTCTTC.

J is TRBJ2-1 and V is TRBV27; 10 nucleotides match TRBD2. The CDR3 sequence is 14 residues long. V lost 4 bases, J lost 9 bases, and 6 bases stayed unmatched. The germline V gene encodes CDR1 MNHEY and CDR2 SMNVEV (reference sequence). DNA of the CDR3: TGTGCCAGCAGTTCTAGCGGGAGTACTGGTGAGCAGTTCTTC. Translating it yields CASSSSGSTGEQFF.

The chain joins TRBV7-9 to TRBJ2-7, with 11 nucleotides matching TRBD2. With 5 bases clipped from V and 4 bases from J, the junction kept 7 bases outside the gene matches. In germline, CDR1 is SEHNR, CDR2 FQNEAQ (reference sequence). The CDR3 is 15 amino acids. In nucleotides, the CDR3 is TGTGCCAGCAGCCCAGCTGGGACTAGCGGATACGAGCAGTACTTC. Amino acids: CASSPAGTSGYEQYF.

The rearrangement joins TRBV19 to TRBJ1-5; possibly TRBD1 for D (6 bases). V lost 2 bases to trimming and J lost 3 bases, with 14 bases between them. Germline loops: CDR1 LNHDA, CDR2 SQIVND (reference sequence). This CDR3 has 16 amino acids. DNA of the CDR3: TGTGCCAGTAGTATATATGAGGGACACCACAATCAGCCCCAGCATTTT. Encoded protein: CASSIYEGHHNQPQHF.

The count of this clone is one. The chain links TRBV27 to TRBJ2-2, with TRBD2 matching 14 bases. V lost 4 bases, J lost 4 bases, and 2 bases stayed unmatched. The CDR3 extends over 16 amino acids. Germline V gene sequence: CDR1 MNHEY, CDR2 SMNVEV (reference sequence). CDR3 in amino acids: CASSSGLAGVTGELFF. As DNA, the CDR3 is TGTGCCAGCAGTTCGGGACTAGCGGGGGTCACCGGGGAGCTGTTTTTT.

This chain uses TRBV10-2 with TRBJ1-5; 7 bases fit TRBD1. The germline CDR1 and CDR2 sequences are WSHSY and SAAADI. The CDR3 runs to 15 residues. V gave up 7 bases and J gave up 6 bases; unmatched junction bases: 12. CDR3 region: CASMAQGGMGQPQHF. CDR3 nucleotide sequence: TGCGCCAGCATGGCCCAGGGGGGGATGGGTCAGCCCCAGCATTTT.

The chain couples TRBV7-9 to TRBJ2-2; no firm D call. V gave up 3 bases and J gave up 4 bases, with 9 bases separating them. The CDR3 contains 14 residues. Germline CDR1 SEHNR, CDR2 FQNEAQ (reference sequence). CDR3 in DNA: TGTGCCAGCAGCTTTAATGAGGCCACCGGGGAGCTGTTTTTT. The encoded protein is CASSFNEATGELFF.

V gene TRBV27 combines with J gene TRBJ2-7; TRBD2 matches at 8 bases. The CDR3 spans 15 residues. Losses at the gene ends were 5 bases for V and 2 bases for J; bases not matched to a gene: 8. In germline, CDR1 is MNHEY, CDR2 SMNVEV (reference sequence). The CDR3, as DNA: TGTGCCAGCAGTACACGGGGGGGGCCGACCTACGAGCAGTACTTC. Translation gives CASSTRGGPTYEQYF.

The chain combines TRBV7-9 with TRBJ1-6, with D hard to call. Germline-derived CDR1 and CDR2 are SEHNR and FQNEAQ (reference sequence). This CDR3 contains 14 residues. V lost 1 base to trimming and J lost 2 bases, with 3 bases between them. The CDR3 DNA reads as TGTGCCAGCAGCTTAGACACCTATAATTCACCCCTCCACTTT. As protein: CASSLDTYNSPLHF.

The chain carries TRBV11-2 and TRBJ1-4; D is perhaps TRBD1 (6 bases). Germline CDR1 reads SGHAT; CDR2 reads FQNNGV. V gave up 6 bases and J gave up 4 bases, with 12 bases separating them. There are 14 residues in the CDR3. The CDR3 loop is CASRYYRDNEKLFF. CDR3 nucleotides: TGTGCCAGCAGATACTACAGGGATAATGAAAAACTGTTTTTT.

DNA for the CDR3: TGTGCCAGCAGCACGGGCGGTGGCTACACCTTC. Protein sequence: CASSTGGGYTF. This chain connects TRBV9 to TRBJ1-2; D call uncertain. Looked up from germline, CDR1 is SGDLS and CDR2 is YYNGEE. Trimming shortened V by 4 bases and J by 7 bases, and 8 bases separated the two germline ends. CDR3 length: 11 amino acids.

A word on this clone: Other DNA sequences of this sample code for an identical CDR3. The V gene is TRBV5-4, the J gene TRBJ2-3, with 10 bases lining up with TRBD1. This CDR3 is built from 15 residues. Germline values: CDR1 SGHNT, CDR2 YYREEE (reference sequence). V lost 0 bases and J lost 3; bases outside the gene matches: 1. CDR3 DNA sequence: TGTGCCAGCAGCTTGGGGACAGGGGGTACAGATACGCAGTATTTT. This codes for CASSLGTGGTDTQYF.

This clone was seen just once. This chain links TRBV7-9 with TRBJ2-7; D tentatively fits TRBD1 or TRBD2 (5 bases each). The CDR3 contains 12 residues. Germline V gives CDR1 SEHNR, CDR2 FQNEAQ (reference sequence). Trimming removed 7 bases at V and 3 bases at J, with 10 bases between. CDR3 sequence reads: CASTEGFYEQYF. The CDR3 bases are TGTGCCAGCACCGAGGGGTTCTACGAGCAGTACTTC.

V and J are TRBV7-9 and TRBJ1-6; D is ambiguous. CDR3 length: 15 amino acids. The germline gives CDR1 SEHNR, CDR2 FQNEAQ (reference sequence). V lost 2 bases, J lost 7 bases, and 12 bases lay in between. CDR3 DNA: TGTGCCAGCAGCTTAAAAGTCCAGACAAATTCACCCCTCCACTTT. Translation: CASSLKVQTNSPLHF.

This chain joins TRBV12-2 and TRBJ2-2; the D call TRBD2 from the table was never checked on the DNA. TRBV12-2 constitutes a pseudogene. The CDR3 extends over 19 amino acids. The CDR3 loop is CASRLADTSGGKNPGELFF. DNA for the CDR3: TGTGCAAGTCGCTTAGCGGATACTAGCGGGGGAAAGAATCCCGGGGAGCTGTTTTTT.

The V gene is TRBV7-3, the J gene TRBJ2-1; D may be TRBD2 (6 bases). Germline CDR1 and CDR2: SGHTA and FQGTGA. Trimming stripped 5 bases from V and 4 bases from J, with 12 bases between. The CDR3 is made up of 14 amino acids. Written as DNA, the CDR3 is TGTGCCAGCAGCCCATCCGGGGGATACAATGAGCAGTTCTTC. Amino acid sequence: CASSPSGGYNEQFF.

The chain joins TRBV5-6 to TRBJ2-5; 7 nucleotides agree with TRBD1. Germline V CDR1 and CDR2: SGHDT, YYEEEE. This CDR3 has 13 residues. Trimming took 1 base from V and 14 from J; bases not matched to a gene: 11. The CDR3 here is CASSLYRDSIFYF. The CDR3 bases are TGTGCCAGCAGCTTGTATCGGGACAGCATTTTTTACTTC.

The chain has TRBV11-2 and TRBJ1-4; TRBD1 aligns across 9 bases. Per germline, CDR1 SGHAT and CDR2 FQNNGV. The junction had 11 bases not matched to a gene; V was cut back by 5 bases and J by 10 bases. CDR3 length: 15 amino acids. In DNA, the CDR3 is TGTGCCAGCAGCAAGCCGGGACAGGGTTGGGGAAAACTGTTTTTT. This gives the protein CASSKPGQGWGKLFF.

In the case of this clone: The sample carries other DNA sequences with the same CDR3. The chain has TRBV10-2 and TRBJ2-7, with D uncertain. Germline assignment: CDR1 WSHSY and CDR2 SAAADI. The CDR3 consists of 11 residues. V gave up 2 bases and J gave up 3 bases, with 2 bases separating them. CDR3 amino acids: CASSEGYEQYF. CDR3 sequence (DNA): TGCGCCAGCAGTGAGGGCTACGAGCAGTACTTC.

The chain uses TRBV5-1 and TRBJ1-2, with D possibly matching TRBD1 (6 bases). Germline V gene lookup returns CDR1 SGHRS and CDR2 YFSETQ. This CDR3 spans 14 amino acids. Between the trimmed V and J ends, which lost 5 bases and 2 bases, there was a span of 13 bases. The CDR3 nucleotides are TGCGCCAGCAGTCCCGGGACACCCAACTATGGCTACACCTTC. Translation gives CASSPGTPNYGYTF. The full variable domain, completed using reference TRBV5-1 and TRBJ1-2, is KAGVTQTPRYLIKTRGQQVTLSCSPISGHRSVSWYQQTPGQGLQFLFEYFSETQRNKGNFPGRFSGRQFSNSRSEMNVSTLELGDSALYLCASSPGTPNYGYTFGSGTRLTVV.

The chain links TRBV5-1 to TRBJ2-5; 9 nucleotides align to TRBD2. The CDR3 covers 15 residues. The V and J ends lost 4 bases and 2 bases, in that order; junction bases with no gene match: 6. Germline V CDR1 and CDR2: SGHRS, YFSETQ. CDR3 in DNA: TGCGCCAGCAGCACCAGCGGGGGGAGACAAGAGACCCAGTACTTC. Translating gives CASSTSGGRQETQYF.

The gene calls are TRBV30 and TRBJ1-2; D gene uncertain. Trimming pared 8 bases from V and 7 bases from J, leaving 20 bases between. This CDR3 is built from 13 residues. Germline loops: CDR1 GTSNPN, CDR2 SVGIG (reference sequence). The CDR3 region is CAQQGVALGGYTF. CDR3 nucleotides: TGTGCCCAGCAAGGAGTTGCTCTAGGTGGCTACACCTTC.